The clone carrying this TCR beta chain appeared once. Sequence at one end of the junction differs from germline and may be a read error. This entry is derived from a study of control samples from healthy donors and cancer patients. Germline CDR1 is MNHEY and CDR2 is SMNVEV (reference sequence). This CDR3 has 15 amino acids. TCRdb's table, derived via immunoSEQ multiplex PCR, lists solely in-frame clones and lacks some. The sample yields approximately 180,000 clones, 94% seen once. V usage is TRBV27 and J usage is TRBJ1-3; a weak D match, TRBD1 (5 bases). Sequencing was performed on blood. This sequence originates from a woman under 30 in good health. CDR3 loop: CASSVSGFGGNTIYF. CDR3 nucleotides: TGTGCCAGCAGTGTATCAGGGTTTGGTGGAAACACCATATATTTT.